Following are 16 T cell receptor beta chains from one sample sequenced in a study of blood T cell repertoires in COVID-19. The table came from immunoSEQ multiplex PCR; TCRdb's copy has only in-frame clones and leaves some out. The table lists about 45,000 clones, around 85% of them singletons. Sequencing used peripheral blood. The source is a woman aged 80 or over with acute or convalescent COVID-19.

This chain joins TRBV6-5 and TRBJ2-1; 12 bases line up with TRBD2. Germline V lookup: CDR1 MNHEY, CDR2 SVGAGI. After removal of 7 bases from V and 4 bases from J, the junction contained 5 bases not matched to a gene. The CDR3 runs 15 residues. The CDR3 reads CASTALAGGYNEQFF. The DNA for the CDR3 is TGTGCCAGCACCGCCCTAGCGGGAGGGTACAATGAGCAGTTCTTC.

J is TRBJ2-7 and V is TRBV7-2; D is perhaps TRBD2 (7 bases). Germline V gene data show CDR1 as SGHTA and CDR2 as FQGNSA. This CDR3 has 15 amino acids. V gave up 1 base and J gave up 6 bases, with 16 bases separating them. The CDR3 is CASSLEAVRGREQYF. The DNA for the CDR3 is TGTGCCAGCAGCTTAGAGGCTGTGCGGGGGCGCGAGCAGTACTTC.

The chain links TRBV28 to TRBJ1-1; the match to TRBD1 covers 7 bases. Trimming removed 5 bases from V and 3 bases from J; junction bases left unmatched: 9. Germline CDR1 and CDR2: MDHEN and SYDVKM. The length of the CDR3 is 15 residues. The CDR3 nucleotides are TGTGCCAGCAGTGGATTTTCAGGGGGAGACACTGAAGCTTTCTTT. The encoded protein is CASSGFSGGDTEAFF.

The chain is built from TRBV12-3 or TRBV12-4 and TRBJ2-1; possible D gene TRBD2, 5 bases. Trimming shortened V by 7 bases and J by 7 bases, and 11 bases separated the two germline ends. The CDR3 totals 12 residues. The chain's CDR3 is CASNAGVNEQFF. The CDR3 DNA reads as TGTGCCAGCAACGCCGGGGTAAATGAGCAGTTCTTC.

Points on this clone: The junction departs from germline at one end; a sequencing error may be responsible. The chain carries TRBV5-1 and TRBJ1-2; the D gene is possibly TRBD1 (5 bases). CDR1 is SGHRS and CDR2 is YFSETQ in the germline V gene. This CDR3 region has 13 residues. The CDR3 DNA sequence: TGCGCCAGCAGCCCCCCGGGGGGGACGGGGGTTTTCTTC. Amino acid sequence: CASSPPGGTGVFF.

This clone is labeled as medium-sized (0.01 to 0.1%). Just one base apart from a much larger clone, this may be a read error. The chain is built from TRBV2 and TRBJ2-7; 8 bases are a match to TRBD2. The CDR3 covers 16 residues. J lost 0 bases, V lost 4 bases, and 8 bases had no gene match. The germline V gene has CDR1 SNHLY and CDR2 FYNNEI. This CDR3 is CASSGGDRGGSYEQYF. The CDR3 nucleotides are TGTGCCAGCAGTGGGGGGGACCGGGGGGGCTCCTACGAGCAGTACTTC.

This clone was observed many times. This sequence joins TRBV10-3 and TRBJ2-7; D not certain. The CDR3 contains 13 residues. Deletions cut 4 bases from V and 3 bases from J, with 10 bases between. Germline-derived CDR1 and CDR2 are ENHRY and SYGVKD. The CDR3 DNA sequence: TGTGCCATCAGTGCTACAGATTACTACGAGCAGTACTTC. It codes for CAISATDYYEQYF.

V is TRBV19 and J is TRBJ1-1; D is possibly TRBD1 (5 bases). This CDR3 is 15 amino acids long. Between the trimmed V and J ends, which lost 3 bases and 0 bases, there was a span of 11 bases. Germline V lookup: CDR1 LNHDA, CDR2 SQIVND (reference sequence). CDR3 nucleotide sequence: TGTGCCAGTAGTATCCTCGGGACTATGAACACTGAAGCTTTCTTT. Protein product: CASSILGTMNTEAFF.

The gene calls are TRBV5-1 and TRBJ1-1; no definite D call. The CDR3 is 14 residues long. Germline V gene data show CDR1 as SGHRS and CDR2 as YFSETQ. Trimming took 0 bases from V and 7 from J, leaving 13 bases between them. In nucleotides, the CDR3 is TGCGCCAGCAGCTTGGGGGTGGTTAGCGTTGAAGCTTTCTTT. It specifies CASSLGVVSVEAFF.

CDR3 nucleotide sequence: TGCGCCAGCAGCCTAGATTTTTATAGCAATCAGCCCCAGCATTTT. Translated, it gives CASSLDFYSNQPQHF. V usage is TRBV4-1 and J usage is TRBJ1-5; D gene unclear. This CDR3 is built from 15 residues. Trimming shortened V by 4 bases and J by 0 bases, and 10 bases separated the two germline ends. In germline, CDR1 is MGHRA, CDR2 YSYEKL.

This clone was seen only a few times. The genes are TRBV27 and TRBJ2-7; perhaps TRBD1 as D (5 bases). The CDR3 spans 14 residues. Germline-derived CDR1 and CDR2 are MNHEY and SMNVEV (reference sequence). V lost 5 bases to trimming and J lost 3 bases, with 14 bases between them. This CDR3 reads CASSIKGQGYEQYF. The DNA for the CDR3 is TGTGCCAGCAGTATTAAGGGGCAGGGCTACGAGCAGTACTTC.

The J gene is TRBJ2-5, the V gene TRBV4-2; 10 bases align to TRBD1. Per germline, CDR1 LGHNA and CDR2 YNFKEQ. The V gene end was trimmed by 9 bases and the J gene end by 0 bases; junction bases not matched to a gene: 34. This CDR3 contains 24 residues. The CDR3 bases are TGTGCCAGTACCCATCATGGGGGCAGTCGCTTGGGCGACAGGGGGCCGGGGTACCAAGAGACCCAGTACTTC. Residues: CASTHHGGSRLGDRGPGYQETQYF.

The V call is TRBV28, the J call TRBJ1-2; D not certain. The germline gives CDR1 MDHEN, CDR2 SYDVKM. Between the trimmed V and J ends, which lost 4 bases and 4 bases, there was a span of 7 bases. This CDR3 has 12 amino acids. This CDR3 reads CASSYRTYGYTF. CDR3 nucleotides: TGTGCCAGCAGTTACAGAACCTATGGCTACACCTTC.

The rearrangement uses TRBV5-1 and TRBJ2-3; 7 positions match TRBD2. V was clipped by 5 bases and J by 1 base; unmatched bases: 7. Germline CDR1 and CDR2: SGHRS and YFSETQ. The CDR3 is 15 residues long. CDR3 nucleotides: TGCGCCAGCAGAATCCAGCTAGCGGGCACAGATACGCAGTATTTT. This translates into CASRIQLAGTDTQYF.

This chain joins TRBV2 and TRBJ1-4; 11 bases align to TRBD1. V lost 1 base, J lost 7 bases, and 8 bases stayed unmatched. Germline values: CDR1 SNHLY, CDR2 FYNNEI. The CDR3 is made up of 17 amino acids. The CDR3 coding sequence is TGTGCCAGCAGTGAAGTTTGGACAGGGGGCCTTGGTGAAAAACTGTTTTTT. It codes for CASSEVWTGGLGEKLFF.

The V gene is TRBV7-2, the J gene TRBJ2-3; the match to TRBD2 covers 12 bases. Trimming removed 3 bases from V and 5 bases from J; junction bases left unmatched: 0. In germline, CDR1 is SGHTA, CDR2 FQGNSA. The CDR3 length is 14 residues. DNA for the CDR3: TGTGCCAGCAGCTTGGGACTAGCGGGAGATACGCAGTATTTT. Translating it yields CASSLGLAGDTQYF.